These 22 T cell receptor beta chains share one sample of origin, sequenced in a study of cytotoxic CD8 clonotypes in ibrutinib-treated CLL. The method was immunoSEQ multiplex PCR; TCRdb's version includes in-frame clones alone and lacks a portion of them. The sample shows 300,000 to 400,000 clones, 67% of them seen only once. The sequencing here drew on PBMCs, taken after 36 months of ibrutinib treatment. The origin of the receptors is a human donor with chronic lymphocytic leukemia.

The chain links TRBV9 to TRBJ1-1; D is undetermined. Germline V lookup: CDR1 SGDLS, CDR2 YYNGEE. V was pared by 6 bases and J by 4 bases, with 10 bases between. This CDR3 spans 12 amino acids. The DNA for the CDR3 is TGTGCCAGCAACCGGGAGGGCACTGAAGCTTTCTTT. Translated: CASNREGTEAFF.

This clone was seen only a few times. This chain links TRBV28 with TRBJ2-4; TRBD2 matches at 7 bases. Germline CDR1 and CDR2: MDHEN and SYDVKM. This CDR3 spans 12 amino acids. V gave up 4 bases and J gave up 13 bases; unmatched junction bases: 7. The CDR3 region is CASSSTGLDQYF. The DNA of the CDR3 is TGTGCCAGCAGTTCCACTGGACTAGACCAGTACTTC.

In its sample, this clone was seen once. The rearrangement joins TRBV11-3 to TRBJ2-2, with D tentatively TRBD1 (6 bases). The CDR3 spans 15 residues. Germline V gene data show CDR1 as SGHNT and CDR2 as YENEEA. V was cut by 4 bases and J by 5 bases, with 14 bases left in between. The DNA of the CDR3 is TGTGCCAGCAGCTCTAGAACTACAGGGACCGGGGAGCTGTTTTTT. This sequence encodes CASSSRTTGTGELFF.

The V and J genes are TRBV6-4 and TRBJ2-3; 7 bases match TRBD2. The CDR3 covers 16 residues. Losses at the gene ends were 4 bases for V and 4 bases for J; bases not matched to a gene: 11. Germline CDR1 and CDR2: MRHNA and SNTAGT. The DNA of the CDR3 is TGTGCCAGCAGTGCCCAAGCGGGGAAAGGGCCAGATACGCAGTATTTT. It encodes CASSAQAGKGPDTQYF.

The V gene is TRBV27, the J gene TRBJ2-7; D is perhaps TRBD1 (6 bases). The CDR3 runs to 14 residues. The germline gives CDR1 MNHEY, CDR2 SMNVEV (reference sequence). The V and J ends lost 6 bases and 4 bases respectively, with 16 bases between them. This CDR3 is CASSSDRFGYEQYF. In nucleotides, the CDR3 is TGTGCCAGCAGCTCAGACAGGTTCGGTTACGAGCAGTACTTC.

The chain combines TRBV15 with TRBJ1-1; D is ambiguous. There are 14 residues in the CDR3. Germline V gives CDR1 LNHNV, CDR2 YYDKDF (reference sequence). The ends were cut back, 2 bases at V and 0 bases at J, with 7 bases in the middle. This CDR3 is CATSRSIMNTEAFF. For the CDR3, the DNA is TGTGCCACCAGCAGATCGATCATGAACACTGAAGCTTTCTTT.

This clone came up once. This chain joins TRBV7-9 and TRBJ2-7, with 7 bases matching TRBD1. The CDR3 contains 14 residues. Germline CDR1 SEHNR, CDR2 FQNEAQ (reference sequence). Unmatched junction bases numbered 6, after V lost 5 bases and J lost 2 bases. The DNA for the CDR3 is TGTGCCAGCAGCGGGAGACAGGGAGCCTACGAGCAGTACTTC. The encoded protein is CASSGRQGAYEQYF.

The chain has TRBV7-9 and TRBJ2-1; 14 bases agree with TRBD2. The CDR3 consists of 17 residues. Germline CDR1 reads SEHNR; CDR2 reads FQNEAQ (reference sequence). Germline trimming cut 3 bases from V and 4 bases from J; bases unmatched to any gene: 5. This CDR3 is CASSLVTSGRGYNEQFF. The CDR3 DNA reads as TGTGCCAGCAGCTTGGTGACTAGCGGGAGGGGATACAATGAGCAGTTCTTC.

This clone is a singleton in its sample. The gene calls are TRBV29-1 and TRBJ1-1, with 7 bases fitting TRBD1. The CDR3 spans 15 residues. CDR1 is SQVTM and CDR2 is ANQGSEA in the germline V gene. V dropped 7 bases and J dropped 1; count of bases not matched to a gene: 12. The CDR3 reads CSDGTEGAPNTEAFF. The CDR3 nucleotides read TGCAGCGACGGGACGGAGGGGGCGCCGAACACTGAAGCTTTCTTT.

The chain joins TRBV6-6 to TRBJ2-1; the match to TRBD1 covers 8 bases. Per the germline V gene, CDR1 is MNHNY and CDR2 is SVGAGI (reference sequence). V lost 6 bases and J lost 7; bases outside the gene matches: 11. CDR3 length: 15 amino acids. CDR3 in amino acids: CASSHQDRDRNEQFF. CDR3 coding DNA: TGTGCCAGCAGCCACCAGGACAGGGATCGGAATGAGCAGTTCTTC.

This clone was observed a few times. The chain couples TRBV18 to TRBJ2-1; tentative D call: TRBD1 (5 bases). There are 13 residues in the CDR3. Germline V gene data show CDR1 as KGHSH and CDR2 as LQKENI. The V end lost 4 bases, the J end lost 8 bases, and 12 bases lay between the germline ends. CDR3 nucleotide sequence: TGTGCCAGCTCACTAGGGGCTAGGGATGAGCAGTTCTTC. Its translation is CASSLGARDEQFF. Variable domain in full (rest from reference TRBV18 and TRBJ2-1): NAGVMQNPRHLVRRRGQEARLRCSPMKGHSHVYWYRQLPEEGLKFMVYLQKENIIDESGMPKERFSAEFPKEGPSILRIQQVVRGDSAAYFCASSLGARDEQFFGPGTRLTVL.

This chain joins TRBV5-5 and TRBJ2-7, with 9 positions matching TRBD1. The J segment lost 1 base and the V segment lost 3 bases, leaving 5 bases of the junction unmatched. The CDR3 totals 15 residues. Germline loops: CDR1 SGHKS, CDR2 YYEKEE (reference sequence). The CDR3 spells CASSWGQGSSYEQYF. CDR3 nucleotides: TGTGCCAGCAGCTGGGGACAGGGTTCGTCCTACGAGCAGTACTTC.

The CDR3 region is CASSLVGPGSQPQHF. CDR3 sequence (DNA): TGTGCCAGCAGCTTAGTCGGTCCAGGGAGTCAGCCCCAGCATTTT. The chain carries TRBV7-2 and TRBJ1-5; D is possibly TRBD1 (5 bases). Germline CDR1 reads SGHTA; CDR2 reads FQGNSA. The CDR3 is 15 residues long. Deletions cut 1 base from V and 6 bases from J, with 13 bases between.

V gene TRBV5-1 combines with J gene TRBJ1-1; D gene uncertain. Germline assignment: CDR1 SGHRS and CDR2 YFSETQ. V was pared by 5 bases and J by 1 base, with 12 bases between. The CDR3 contains 14 residues. CDR3 protein: CASRTSLANTEAFF. In DNA, the CDR3 is TGCGCCAGCAGAACTTCACTGGCGAACACTGAAGCTTTCTTT.

This clone occurred a few times. The V call is TRBV2, the J call TRBJ1-2, with D possibly being TRBD1 (6 bases). The germline V gene has CDR1 SNHLY and CDR2 FYNNEI. V lost 9 bases and J 4 bases, leaving 18 bases between the germline ends. The CDR3 is 14 residues long. The chain's CDR3 is CASPPGETGYGYTF. The DNA of the CDR3 is TGTGCCAGTCCCCCCGGCGAGACAGGCTATGGCTACACCTTC. The full variable domain, completed using reference TRBV2 and TRBJ1-2, is EPEVTQTPSHQVTQMGQEVILRCVPISNHLYFYWYRQILGQKVEFLVSFYNNEISEKSEIFDDQFSVERPDGSNFTLKIRSTKLEDSAMYFCASPPGETGYGYTFGSGTRLTVV.

The chain combines TRBV28 with TRBJ2-7, with TRBD1 identical over 9 bases. Germline V lookup: CDR1 MDHEN, CDR2 SYDVKM. The V gene end was trimmed by 3 bases and the J gene end by 2 bases; junction bases not matched to a gene: 2. There are 14 residues in the CDR3. CDR3 protein: CASSLNRGPYEQYF. In DNA, the CDR3 is TGTGCCAGCAGTTTGAACAGGGGGCCCTACGAGCAGTACTTC.

This chain connects TRBV5-6 to TRBJ2-5; TRBD2 agrees at 13 bases. Germline lookup yields CDR1 SGHDT and CDR2 YYEEEE. V lost 6 bases, J lost 1 base, and 6 bases stayed unmatched. The CDR3 loop spans 16 amino acids. CDR3 coding DNA: TGTGCCAGCACCGGACTAGCGGGAGTATCCCAAGAGACCCAGTACTTC. Translation: CASTGLAGVSQETQYF.

The V gene is TRBV5-1, the J gene TRBJ2-1; 8 positions agree with TRBD1. Germline loops: CDR1 SGHRS, CDR2 YFSETQ. The CDR3 length is 14 residues. J lost 8 bases, V lost 4 bases, and 8 bases had no gene match. CDR3 in DNA: TGCGCCAGCAGCGTAAGGACAGGGAACGATGAGCAGTTCTTC. This codes for CASSVRTGNDEQFF.

This clone was seen only a few times. V and J are TRBV7-6 and TRBJ2-2; perhaps TRBD2 as D (5 bases). Germline V lookup: CDR1 SGHVS, CDR2 FNYEAQ. The CDR3 spans 16 residues. V dropped 1 base and J dropped 4 bases, with 13 bases sitting between them. In DNA form, the CDR3 reads TGTGCCAGCAGCTTAGAGGCTAGCCCGCGCACCGGGGAGCTGTTTTTT. This sequence encodes CASSLEASPRTGELFF.

V and J are TRBV5-1 and TRBJ2-5; D is undetermined. Germline CDR1 reads SGHRS; CDR2 reads YFSETQ. Trimming stripped 0 bases from V and 2 bases from J, with 20 bases between. This CDR3 is built from 18 residues. CDR3 DNA: TGCGCCAGCAGCTTGGGCTCTAGTTTAGGGCTGGGACAAGAGACCCAGTACTTC. Translation: CASSLGSSLGLGQETQYF.

This clone turned up a few times. The rearrangement links TRBV6-6 to TRBJ2-3; D gene ambiguous. Trimming left V 3 bases short and J 10 bases short, with 8 bases between. The CDR3 is 11 amino acids. The germline V gene has CDR1 MNHNY and CDR2 SVGAGI (reference sequence). The CDR3 bases are TGTGCCAGCAGTTATAATTATGCGCAGTATTTT. Translation: CASSYNYAQYF.

V and J are TRBV7-3 and TRBJ1-6; a possible D gene is TRBD1 (5 bases). V lost 0 bases and J lost 13, with 13 bases in between. Germline V CDR1 and CDR2: SGHTA, FQGTGA. The CDR3 has 14 residues. CDR3 sequence: CASSLTGGGFPLHF. The CDR3 coding sequence is TGTGCCAGCAGCTTAACGGGTGGGGGATTTCCCCTCCACTTT.